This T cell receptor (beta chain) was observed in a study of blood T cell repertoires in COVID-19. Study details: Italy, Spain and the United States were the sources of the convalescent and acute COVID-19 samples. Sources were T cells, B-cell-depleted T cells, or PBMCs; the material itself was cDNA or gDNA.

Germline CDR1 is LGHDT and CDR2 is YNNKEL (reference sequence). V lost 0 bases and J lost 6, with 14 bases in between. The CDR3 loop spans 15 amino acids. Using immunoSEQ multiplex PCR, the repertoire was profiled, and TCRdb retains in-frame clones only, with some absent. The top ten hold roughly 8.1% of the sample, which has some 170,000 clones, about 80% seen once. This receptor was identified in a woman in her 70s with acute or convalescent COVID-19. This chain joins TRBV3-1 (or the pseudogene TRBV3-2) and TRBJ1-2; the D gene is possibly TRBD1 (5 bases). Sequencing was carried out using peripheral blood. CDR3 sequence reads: CASSQEGGAEDGYTF. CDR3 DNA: TGTGCCAGCAGCCAAGAAGGAGGGGCGGAAGATGGCTACACCTTC.